This T cell receptor beta chain emerged from a study of draining lymph node invasion in breast cancer (TCRdb year 2020). About the study as a whole: Nodal metastasis was diagnosed by histology and cytokeratin immunohistochemistry and confirmed by EpCAM/CD45 flow cytometry. In a separate targeted assay, sorted memory regulatory T cells and memory conventional CD4 T cells were compared across breast cancer tissues by bulk TCR-beta CDR3 sequencing. From each patient, matched non-invaded and tumor-invaded tumor-draining lymph nodes and the primary tumor were collected, and both Treg and Tconv subsets were profiled. The separate targeted TCR sequencing covered lymph nodes from five or six patients, with primary tumors sequenced for three of those patients. What the work shows at the level of the full study, not this receptor alone: Tracking of the top-100 tumor clones could be carried out in just a couple of patients. Within each tissue, roughly 14-25% of Treg TCRs were also found among Tconvs, a result interpreted as suggesting peripheral Treg induction. In the targeted TCR-seq data, Tregs appeared more clonally expanded than Tconvs in all tissues, and both subsets were less diverse in tumor than lymph nodes. Detection of some of the top 100 tumor clones in both invaded and non-invaded nodes suggests recirculation between tumor and draining nodes. TCRs shared between the Treg and Tconv subsets were viewed as suggestive of, but not proof of, a common clonal origin. The data could not determine whether Treg conversion took place in a particular organ or whether converted Tregs recirculated between nodes and tumor.

As concerns this clonotype: Its antigen is currently not known. Per-base qualities were not stored, and no clone one base away is much larger.

The library was produced with bulk RNA-seq. The instrument was an Illumina HiSeq 2500. Per the authors' processing: For the separate targeted TCR-seq dataset, MiXCR version 2.1.5 with default parameters extracted and quantified CDR3 sequences from raw reads. TCR-beta clones in the separate targeted TCR-seq dataset were defined according to the combination of V gene, J gene and CDR3 sequence. In the separate targeted TCR-seq dataset, clones with fewer than three counts were first removed, after which only the 90% most strongly expressed clones per sample were kept. In the separate targeted TCR-seq dataset, Treg-Tconv overlap was computed as shared clones divided by total Treg clones per tissue, times 100. The raw public reads went through TCRdb reprocessing: fastp at Q25, MiXCR clone calling, in-frame beta chains kept. Entries that share a CDR3 protein sequence are merged under the most common genes and DNA. The V and J calls were not made by the authors but by TCRdb's processing. The sample table records around 1,200 distinct CDR3 sequences; around 59% of these occur just once. The top ten hold less than 11% of the sample.

For memory regulatory T cells, the sort was based on CD4+ CD45RA- CD25high cells. Tumor-draining lymph nodes were classified as non-invaded or invaded according to the absence or presence of metastatic tumor cells. T cells were pre-enriched with a Miltenyi Pan T Cell isolation kit before staining and sorting. Immunohistochemistry for estrogen receptor, progesterone receptor, HER2 and Ki-67 was used to characterize primary tumors. Fresh surgical tissue was processed within a few hours after surgery by being cut into small fragments. Tissue fragments were enzymatically digested with Liberase TL plus DNase for 15 to 25 minutes and filtered through a 40-micrometer strainer. Sorting used a BD FACS Aria II with about 97-99% purity, after DAPI live/dead staining. The sorted cells were lysed in TCL buffer, and a Norgen Single Cell RNA purification kit, including DNase treatment, was used to purify the RNA.

CDR1 LGHDT and CDR2 YNNKEL are derived from the germline V gene (reference sequence). The CDR3 covers 16 residues, taking in both the cysteine and the phenylalanine. Of all the DNA, just the CDR3 is kept, 48 bases in frame from base 1. For this chain, trimming is 3 bases at the V end and 5 bases at the J end, and the number of junction bases without a gene match is 11. The sequence is built from TRBV3-1 and TRBJ2-5; 8 junctional bases match TRBD1. The sequence derives from a female donor with luminal breast cancer. The material sequenced was sorted memory Tregs from a lymph node. According to the study, the label for this sample's cell subset or site signals: CD45RA-negative sorted CD4+ T cells (memory Tconv or effector/memory Treg). The nucleotide sequence reads TGTGCCAGCAGCCATGCTACCTGGACAGGGCGGGAGACCCAGTACTTC. This yields the protein CASSHATWTGRETQYF.